The entry below describes one T cell receptor (beta chain). The data derive from a study of blood T cell repertoires in COVID-19. Study at large: Whether acute or convalescent, the COVID-19 samples came from the United States, Italy and Spain.

Original processing notes: Estimates of nucleated cell counts were drawn from the amplification of reference gene primers. Sequencing was performed with immunoSEQ multiplex PCR; in TCRdb, only in-frame clones are kept and a portion is missing. That table gives V, J and clone size, and the DNA gave D and trimming. This table has 65,000 to 85,000 clones, roughly nine tenths appearing once. The germline CDR1 and CDR2 sequences are SGHTA and FQGNSA. This CDR3 has 13 amino acids. V shed 6 bases, J shed 10 bases, and the junction held 9 bases outside the gene matches. The chain recombines TRBV7-2 with TRBJ1-1, with 9 positions matching TRBD1. Sequencing was done on a sample of peripheral blood. This receptor was obtained from a human donor in a cohort sampled during active COVID-19. The CDR3 nucleotides are TGTGCCAGCAGTCCGGGACAGGGAATTAGAGCTTTCTTT. This codes for CASSPGQGIRAFF. The entire variable domain, with the rest obtained from reference TRBV7-2 and TRBJ1-1, is as follows: GAGVSQSPSNKVTEKGKDVELRCDPISGHTALYWYRQSLGQGLEFLIYFQGNSAPDKSGLPSDRFSAERTGGSVSTLTIQRTQQEDSAVYLCASSPGQGIRAFFGQGTRLTVV.